This is a list of T cell receptor beta chains from one sample in a study of cytomegalovirus exposure and HLA in healthy donors. The table came from immunoSEQ multiplex PCR; TCRdb's copy has only in-frame clones and leaves some out. This sample contains 170,000 or so clones. The material sequenced was PBMCs. The source is a man aged 25-40 years in good health and CMV-seronegative. The conserved cysteine and the conserved F or W are not part of the CDR3 here. Fields, in order: V gene, CDR3 protein.

v_gene: TRBV7-9
CDR3aa: ASSPPERVEQY

v_gene: TRBV27
CDR3aa: ASSSYRGQYLTMQY

v_gene: TRBV6-4
CDR3aa: ASSDGADTDTQY

v_gene: TRBV18
CDR3aa: ASSPISRVAYNEQF

v_gene: TRBV6-5
CDR3aa: ASSYSVVYEQY

v_gene: TRBV18
CDR3aa: ASSPQTGFSNQPQH

v_gene: TRBV7-9
CDR3aa: ASSLGSRGSGRTYEQY

v_gene: TRBV9
CDR3aa: ASSVAAGLNTEAF

v_gene: TRBV5-1
CDR3aa: ASSVRDRDNSPLH

v_gene: TRBV4-1
CDR3aa: ASSLLYRDRPNYGYT

v_gene: TRBV6-5
CDR3aa: ASKINPGRHQPQH

v_gene: TRBV4-1
CDR3aa: ASRPGGERETQY

v_gene: TRBV10-3
CDR3aa: AISQPRVTEAF

v_gene: TRBV19
CDR3aa: ASSAYRGGYEQY

v_gene: TRBV6-6
CDR3aa: ASSLATGFYEQY

v_gene: TRBV7-2
CDR3aa: ASSTDRGTHQPQH

v_gene: TRBV10-2
CDR3aa: ASSRDSYNSPLH

v_gene: TRBV30
CDR3aa: AWSATGGTEAF

v_gene: TRBV6-5
CDR3aa: ASSYSPDAGLYGYT

v_gene: TRBV4-1
CDR3aa: ASSLRQGEDTQY